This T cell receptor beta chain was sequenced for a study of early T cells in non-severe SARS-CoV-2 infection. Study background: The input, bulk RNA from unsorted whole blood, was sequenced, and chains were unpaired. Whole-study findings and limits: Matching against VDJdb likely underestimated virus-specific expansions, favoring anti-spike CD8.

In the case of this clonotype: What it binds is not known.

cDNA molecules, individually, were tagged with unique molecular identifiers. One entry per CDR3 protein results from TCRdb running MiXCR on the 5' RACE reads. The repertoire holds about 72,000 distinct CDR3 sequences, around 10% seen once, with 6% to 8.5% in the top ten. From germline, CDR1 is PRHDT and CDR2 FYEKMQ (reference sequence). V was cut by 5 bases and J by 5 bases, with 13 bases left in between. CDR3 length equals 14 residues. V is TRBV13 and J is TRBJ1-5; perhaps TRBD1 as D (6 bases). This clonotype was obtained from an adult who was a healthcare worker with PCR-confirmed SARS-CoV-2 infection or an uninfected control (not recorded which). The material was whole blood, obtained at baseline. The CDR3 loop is CASSPRGVDQPQHF. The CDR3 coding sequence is TGTGCCAGCAGCCCGAGGGGGGTCGATCAGCCCCAGCATTTT. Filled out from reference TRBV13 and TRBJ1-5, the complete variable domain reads AAGVIQSPRHLIKEKRETATLKCYPIPRHDTVYWYQQGPGQDPQFLISFYEKMQSDKGSIPDRFSAQQFSDYHSELNMSSLELGDSALYFCASSPRGVDQPQHFGDGTRLSIL.